Each of the 26 T cell receptor beta chains below was sequenced from the same sample in a study of cytomegalovirus exposure and HLA in healthy donors. Vbeta (60) and Jbeta (13) primers were used in the PCR. Here immunoSEQ multiplex PCR was the method, and the copy in TCRdb shows in-frame clones only, minus some. The data contain tens of thousands of clones, 65% to 85% of them singletons. The sequenced sample consisted of PBMCs. The receptors derive from a woman in her twenties or thirties in good health and CMV-seronegative.

The rearrangement uses TRBV12-1 and TRBJ2-3; the table's D call of TRBD2 was not tested on the DNA. TRBV12-1 is an annotated pseudogene. CDR3 length: 17 residues. CDR3 sequence reads: CASSFVWRGLDTDTQYF. The CDR3 region has the DNA TGTGCCAGCAGCTTTGTGTGGCGGGGGCTAGACACAGATACGCAGTATTTT.

Comments on this clone: Additional DNA sequences in this sample encode the identical CDR3. The CDR3: CASSDGAQETQYF. CDR3 nucleotides: TGTGCCAGCAGTGACGGTGCGCAAGAGACCCAGTACTTC. The V call is TRBV25-1, the J call TRBJ2-5, with D unclear. Germline V gene data show CDR1 as MGHDK and CDR2 as SYGVNS. The CDR3 consists of 13 residues. Between the trimmed V and J ends, which lost 3 bases and 2 bases, there was a span of 7 bases.

The chain carries TRBV6-5 and TRBJ2-3; the match to TRBD1 covers 8 bases. Germline V CDR1 and CDR2: MNHEY, SVGAGI. Losses at the gene ends were 10 bases for V and 3 bases for J; bases not matched to a gene: 6. The length of the CDR3 is 13 residues. The DNA of the CDR3 is TGTGCCACCCGGACAGGGAAGACAGATACGCAGTATTTT. It is translated as CATRTGKTDTQYF.

DNA for the CDR3: TGTGCCTGGAGCTTCACAGGGATAAACACCATATATTTT. Residues: CAWSFTGINTIYF. This rearrangement joins TRBV30 to TRBJ1-3, with D perhaps TRBD1 (6 bases). Looked up from germline, CDR1 is GTSNPN and CDR2 is SVGIG (reference sequence). V lost 3 bases to trimming and J lost 6 bases, with 12 bases between them. The CDR3 sequence is 13 residues long.

V and J are TRBV4-3 and TRBJ2-5; D gene uncertain. The closer fit of TRBJ2-7 to the DNA end suggests the J call may be wrong. Germline V gene lookup returns CDR1 LGHNA and CDR2 YSLEER. This CDR3 has 15 residues. The CDR3 loop reads CASSQGRGTSYEQYF. CDR3 nucleotide sequence: TGCGCCAGCAGCCAAGGAAGAGGTACCTCCTACGAGCAGTACTTC.

J is TRBJ2-3 and V is TRBV10-3, with 9 positions matching TRBD2. The V gene's germline CDR1 is ENHRY and CDR2 SYGVKD. Trimming removed 2 bases from V and 0 bases from J; junction bases left unmatched: 9. The CDR3 has 18 residues. The CDR3 protein is CAISERAGGITSTDTQYF. The CDR3 DNA sequence: TGTGCCATCAGTGAGCGTGCGGGGGGGATAACTAGCACAGATACGCAGTATTTT.

This chain uses TRBV2 with TRBJ2-7; TRBD2 matches 11 bases. Germline-derived CDR1 and CDR2 are SNHLY and FYNNEI. Trimming at V came to 4 bases and at J to 8 bases, leaving 7 bases not matched to a gene. CDR3 length: 14 residues. CDR3 nucleotide sequence: TGTGCCAGCAGTGCGGTTAGCGGGGGGGCGAAGCAGTACTTC. Translating it yields CASSAVSGGAKQYF.

The chain carries TRBV10-3 and TRBJ1-3; D gene unclear. V was cut by 3 bases and J by 0 bases, with 9 bases left in between. The CDR3 contains 15 residues. Germline V gene sequence: CDR1 ENHRY, CDR2 SYGVKD. The CDR3 is CAISDDKSSGNTIYF. CDR3 bases: TGTGCCATCAGTGATGACAAGAGCTCTGGAAACACCATATATTTT.

The genes are TRBV6-1 and TRBJ2-1, with a possible D match to TRBD2 (6 bases). The CDR3 runs 17 residues. The germline gives CDR1 MNHNS, CDR2 SASEGT. The germline V and J ends were trimmed by 3 bases and 5 bases, with 20 bases remaining between them. CDR3 in amino acids: CASSDRLEERVNNEQFF. The CDR3 region has the DNA TGTGCCAGCAGTGACCGCTTGGAGGAGCGGGTAAACAATGAGCAGTTCTTC.

This rearrangement joins TRBV30 to TRBJ1-5; maybe TRBD1 (5 bases). The CDR3 is 14 amino acids. With 0 bases removed from V and 5 bases from J, the gap between germline ends came to 11 bases. CDR1 is GTSNPN and CDR2 is SVGIG in the germline V gene (reference sequence). CDR3 in DNA: TGTGCCTGGAGTGTACAGGCAGGGCATCAGCCCCAGCATTTT. Its translation is CAWSVQAGHQPQHF.

This clone was seen more than once but under ten times. J is TRBJ1-3 and V is TRBV10-3; 10 bases match TRBD1. CDR3 length: 14 amino acids. CDR1 is ENHRY, CDR2 SYGVKD, per germline. With 9 bases clipped from V and 2 bases from J, the junction kept 4 bases outside the gene matches. CDR3 sequence: CAIPGQGTGNTIYF. CDR3 DNA: TGTGCCATACCGGGACAGGGGACTGGAAACACCATATATTTT.

For this clone: The junction does not match germline at one end; this may be a read error. The CDR3 coding sequence is TGTTCCAGCAGCACCGGGGGGGGGTTGGACTCACCCCTCCACTTT. This sequence encodes CSSSTGGGLDSPLHF. The rearrangement joins TRBV7-9 to TRBJ1-6; a possible D gene is TRBD1 (5 bases). CDR3 size: 15 residues. Germline CDR1 and CDR2: SEHNR and FQNEAQ (reference sequence).

The chain combines TRBV12-5 with TRBJ2-5; 8 bases match TRBD2. Trimming removed 4 bases from V and 1 base from J; junction bases left unmatched: 5. Germline V gene lookup returns CDR1 LGHNT and CDR2 FRNRAP. This CDR3 has 15 amino acids. CDR3 in amino acids: CASGSGLVGQETQYF. In DNA, the CDR3 is TGTGCTAGTGGTTCGGGACTAGTAGGCCAAGAGACCCAGTACTTC.

The J gene is TRBJ1-5, the V gene TRBV27; TRBD1 might be the D (5 bases). V dropped 3 bases and J dropped 5 bases, with 14 bases sitting between them. Germline CDR1 reads MNHEY; CDR2 reads SMNVEV (reference sequence). This CDR3 is 15 amino acids long. CDR3 in DNA: TGTGCCAGCAGTTTCATAGGCAGGGCCGATCAGCCCCAGCATTTT. It specifies CASSFIGRADQPQHF.

The genes are TRBV4-2 and TRBJ2-1; D is perhaps TRBD1 (5 bases). Germline V gene data show CDR1 as LGHNA and CDR2 as YNFKEQ. This CDR3 is built from 14 residues. The V and J ends lost 1 base and 7 bases respectively, with 11 bases between them. The CDR3 nucleotides read TGTGCCAGCAGCCAAGGGGGCTCAGGGAATGAGCAGTTCTTC. Its translation is CASSQGGSGNEQFF.

This chain links TRBV19 with TRBJ2-3; D uncertain. V was pared by 0 bases and J by 3 bases, with 7 bases between. The V gene's germline CDR1 is LNHDA and CDR2 SQIVND (reference sequence). The CDR3 sequence is 14 residues long. The chain's CDR3 is CASSIDRRTDTQYF. The CDR3 nucleotides read TGTGCCAGTAGTATAGATCGGCGGACAGATACGCAGTATTTT.

The chain employs TRBV9 and TRBJ1-6, with a weak D call TRBD1 (6 bases). This CDR3 is built from 14 residues. V lost 0 bases and J 9 bases, leaving 10 bases between the germline ends. Germline CDR1 reads SGDLS; CDR2 reads YYNGEE. The CDR3 DNA reads as TGTGCCAGCAGCGTAGAGGGGGGGGCTTCACCCCTCCACTTT. This sequence encodes CASSVEGGASPLHF.

This clone was seen once. The rearrangement uses TRBV30 and TRBJ2-7; 9 bases map to TRBD1. This CDR3 spans 14 amino acids. Germline values: CDR1 GTSNPN, CDR2 SVGIG (reference sequence). Unmatched junction bases numbered 4, after V lost 3 bases and J lost 1 base. CDR3 sequence: CAWSTGTGSYEQYF. The CDR3, as DNA: TGTGCCTGGAGCACCGGGACAGGGTCCTACGAGCAGTACTTC.

The chain's CDR3 is CASSLLTGTSGGAEQFF. The CDR3 bases are TGTGCCAGCAGCCTATTAACCGGGACTAGCGGGGGGGCGGAGCAGTTCTTC. The chain is built from TRBV13 and TRBJ2-1; 16 bases match TRBD2. The CDR3 runs to 17 residues. The ends lost 5 bases at V and 10 bases at J; junction bases unmatched: 11. The germline V gene has CDR1 PRHDT and CDR2 FYEKMQ (reference sequence).

This clone was seen only once. The chain has TRBV6-4 and TRBJ2-7, with D possibly TRBD2 on 6 matching bases. Between the trimmed V and J ends, which lost 0 bases and 2 bases, there was a span of 11 bases. Germline V gene lookup returns CDR1 MRHNA and CDR2 SNTAGT. This CDR3 has 15 residues. CDR3 DNA sequence: TGTGCCAGCAGTGACTCGAAGGAGGGTCCCTACGAGCAGTACGTC. It codes for CASSDSKEGPYEQYV.

The CDR3 spells CASSSLSGGETQYF. The DNA of the CDR3 is TGTGCCAGCAGTAGCCTATCGGGGGGGGAGACCCAGTACTTC. This chain links TRBV6-5 with TRBJ2-5, with TRBD2 identical over 8 bases. The length of the CDR3 is 14 residues. V was pared by 5 bases and J by 5 bases, with 7 bases of the junction left unmatched. The germline V gene encodes CDR1 MNHEY and CDR2 SVGAGI.

The gene calls are TRBV27 and TRBJ2-7, with a possible D match to TRBD1 (6 bases). V was cut by 5 bases and J by 3 bases, with 14 bases left in between. From germline, CDR1 is MNHEY and CDR2 SMNVEV (reference sequence). The CDR3 loop spans 14 amino acids. The CDR3 DNA sequence: TGTGCCAGCAGTCTACGCCCGACAGGCTACGAGCAGTACGTC. Translating gives CASSLRPTGYEQYV.

The chain joins TRBV12-5 to TRBJ1-1; D uncertain. Trimming took 4 bases from V and 1 from J, leaving 10 bases between them. CDR1 and CDR2 (germline): LGHNT, FRNRAP. This CDR3 has 14 residues. CDR3 residues: CASGSGGANTEAFF. Written as DNA, the CDR3 is TGTGCTAGTGGTTCCGGAGGCGCGAACACTGAAGCTTTCTTT.

V and J are TRBV27 and TRBJ2-5; D is undetermined. CDR1 is MNHEY, CDR2 SMNVEV, per germline (reference sequence). This CDR3 comprises 13 residues. Trimming took off 2 bases at V and 2 bases at J, with 6 bases between the two ends. CDR3: CASSLEVQETQYF. CDR3 bases: TGTGCCAGCAGTTTAGAGGTACAAGAGACCCAGTACTTC.

The chain uses TRBV23-1 and TRBJ2-7; 7 bases are a match to TRBD1. TRBV23-1 is labeled an ORF, and its function is uncertain. The CDR3 contains 16 residues. The CDR3 DNA is TGCGCCAGCGGTCAATGGTCCGACAGGGAAGCCCACGAGCAGTACGTC. This codes for CASGQWSDREAHEQYV.

The chain recombines TRBV2 with TRBJ1-1; D perhaps matches TRBD1 (6 bases). Trimming shortened V by 7 bases and J by 5 bases, and 17 bases separated the two germline ends. The CDR3 consists of 14 residues. Germline V lookup: CDR1 SNHLY, CDR2 FYNNEI. CDR3 protein: CASTEQGQWTEAFF. CDR3 DNA sequence: TGTGCCAGCACCGAACAGGGTCAATGGACTGAAGCTTTCTTT.